These 2 T cell receptor beta chains share one sample of origin, sequenced in a study of blood T cells in healthy people across ages. A second PCR of about 7 to 12 cycles used a sample-barcoded 5' primer and a J-beta primer mix. A single record per CDR3 protein comes from TCRdb applying MiXCR to the 5' RACE reads. The data show over 500,000 distinct CDR3 sequences, with about 25% seen just once and roughly 3.5% held by the top ten. These data were likewise used in another study, on T cells of mothers and their children.

What was sequenced was blood. These TCRs come from a boy younger than 10 in good health.

This clonotype was seen only a few times. The chain joins TRBV20-1 to TRBJ2-3; TRBD2 matches at 7 bases. With 1 base clipped from V and 4 bases from J, the junction kept 5 bases outside the gene matches. Germline loops: CDR1 DFQATT, CDR2 SNEGSKA (reference sequence). The CDR3 covers 14 residues. CDR3 protein: CSARVAGVSDTQYF. As DNA, the CDR3 is TGCAGTGCTAGAGTTGCGGGAGTGTCAGATACGCAGTATTTT.

This chain connects TRBV29-1 to TRBJ2-7, with D unclear. The CDR3 is 13 amino acids. Germline V gene data show CDR1 as SQVTM and CDR2 as ANQGSEA. V gave up 5 bases and J gave up 4 bases, with 15 bases separating them. The CDR3, as DNA: TGCAGCGTTCGGACGGAGCCGATTTACGAGCAGTACTTC. This codes for CSVRTEPIYEQYF.